This T cell receptor (beta chain) derives from a study of graft-versus-host responses after intestinal transplantation. In the study overall: After anti-thymocyte globulin induction, recipients took tacrolimus and steroids for two to three years.

Only in-frame clones appear in the TCRdb table, and some are missing; sequencing was by immunoSEQ multiplex PCR. Found here are some 64,000 clones, 85% to 95% of them singletons; the top ten hold roughly 1.6%. Comment on this clone: Its antigen is not known.

This CDR3 is built from 12 residues. The germline V gene has CDR1 MNHEY and CDR2 SVGAGI. V lost 9 bases and J lost 0, with 9 bases in between. Notes on the study in general: Researchers found peak circulating GvH clone levels linked to early post-transplant HvG declines. When patients had graft-donor T cell macrochimerism, their allografts held high graft-versus-host to host-versus-graft clonal ratios. Among recipient marrow samples, GvH clones were found; some appeared first in ileum or blood.

The chain uses TRBV6-5 and TRBJ2-7; possibly TRBD1 for D (5 bases). The source of this sequence is a human donor who was the organ donor for an intestinal transplant. The sample consisted of unstimulated CD8+ T cells sorted from spleen or lymph node cells, taken before transplant. In DNA, the CDR3 is TGTGCCAGTGGAACAGGCTCCTACGAGCAGTACTTC. Protein product: CASGTGSYEQYF.